The entry below gives a single TCR beta chain sequence along with its context. Cohort allocation depended upon clinical history that participants reported. This sample was included in a study of blood T cell repertoires in COVID-19. Original processing notes: Amplification of reference gene primers provided the estimated nucleated cell counts. Some clones are missing from TCRdb's copy, which holds only in-frame ones; the method was immunoSEQ multiplex PCR. V and J calls and clone size are as listed in that table; D and trimming were resolved from the DNA. The sample lists approximately 230,000 clones; under 90% were seen once. The sequence was obtained from a man between 18 and 35 years old who had recovered from COVID-19. The sequenced sample was PBMCs or T cells enriched from blood (not recorded which).

CDR3 DNA: TGTGCCAGCAATCCTTCAGGGGGGCATCAGCCCCAGCATTTT. Protein product: CASNPSGGHQPQHF. This rearrangement joins TRBV27 to TRBJ1-5; 7 bases match TRBD1. V dropped 7 bases and J dropped 5; count of bases not matched to a gene: 8. Germline CDR1 and CDR2: MNHEY and SMNVEV (reference sequence). CDR3 length equals 14 residues.